The entry below describes one TCR beta chain. The time point: baseline pretreatment blood. Treatment denoted: 15 Gy SBRT to primary tumor, nephrectomy 4 weeks later. Serial blood draws occurred at baseline and 2 and 4 weeks post-SBRT. TCRdb's copy holds only in-frame clones and misses some; the assay was immunoSEQ multiplex PCR. Among more than 140,000 clones listed, 83% were seen once. The germline V gene encodes CDR1 MNHEY and CDR2 SMNVEV (reference sequence). This CDR3 region has 13 residues. V dropped 6 bases and J dropped 4 bases, with 10 bases sitting between them. The sample originates from a study of radiation and T cells in renal cell carcinoma. Study details: Nephrectomy followed 15 Gy stereotactic body radiation by 4 weeks.

The rearrangement links TRBV27 to TRBJ1-5, with a tentative D call TRBD1 (5 bases). The material was blood, obtained from a patient whose treatment included radiotherapy and nephrectomy. This TCR was recovered from a woman aged 50 to 60 with renal cell carcinoma. The DNA of the CDR3 is TGTGCCAGCAGCTTGACAGCAAATCAGCCCCAGCATTTT. Protein: CASSLTANQPQHF.